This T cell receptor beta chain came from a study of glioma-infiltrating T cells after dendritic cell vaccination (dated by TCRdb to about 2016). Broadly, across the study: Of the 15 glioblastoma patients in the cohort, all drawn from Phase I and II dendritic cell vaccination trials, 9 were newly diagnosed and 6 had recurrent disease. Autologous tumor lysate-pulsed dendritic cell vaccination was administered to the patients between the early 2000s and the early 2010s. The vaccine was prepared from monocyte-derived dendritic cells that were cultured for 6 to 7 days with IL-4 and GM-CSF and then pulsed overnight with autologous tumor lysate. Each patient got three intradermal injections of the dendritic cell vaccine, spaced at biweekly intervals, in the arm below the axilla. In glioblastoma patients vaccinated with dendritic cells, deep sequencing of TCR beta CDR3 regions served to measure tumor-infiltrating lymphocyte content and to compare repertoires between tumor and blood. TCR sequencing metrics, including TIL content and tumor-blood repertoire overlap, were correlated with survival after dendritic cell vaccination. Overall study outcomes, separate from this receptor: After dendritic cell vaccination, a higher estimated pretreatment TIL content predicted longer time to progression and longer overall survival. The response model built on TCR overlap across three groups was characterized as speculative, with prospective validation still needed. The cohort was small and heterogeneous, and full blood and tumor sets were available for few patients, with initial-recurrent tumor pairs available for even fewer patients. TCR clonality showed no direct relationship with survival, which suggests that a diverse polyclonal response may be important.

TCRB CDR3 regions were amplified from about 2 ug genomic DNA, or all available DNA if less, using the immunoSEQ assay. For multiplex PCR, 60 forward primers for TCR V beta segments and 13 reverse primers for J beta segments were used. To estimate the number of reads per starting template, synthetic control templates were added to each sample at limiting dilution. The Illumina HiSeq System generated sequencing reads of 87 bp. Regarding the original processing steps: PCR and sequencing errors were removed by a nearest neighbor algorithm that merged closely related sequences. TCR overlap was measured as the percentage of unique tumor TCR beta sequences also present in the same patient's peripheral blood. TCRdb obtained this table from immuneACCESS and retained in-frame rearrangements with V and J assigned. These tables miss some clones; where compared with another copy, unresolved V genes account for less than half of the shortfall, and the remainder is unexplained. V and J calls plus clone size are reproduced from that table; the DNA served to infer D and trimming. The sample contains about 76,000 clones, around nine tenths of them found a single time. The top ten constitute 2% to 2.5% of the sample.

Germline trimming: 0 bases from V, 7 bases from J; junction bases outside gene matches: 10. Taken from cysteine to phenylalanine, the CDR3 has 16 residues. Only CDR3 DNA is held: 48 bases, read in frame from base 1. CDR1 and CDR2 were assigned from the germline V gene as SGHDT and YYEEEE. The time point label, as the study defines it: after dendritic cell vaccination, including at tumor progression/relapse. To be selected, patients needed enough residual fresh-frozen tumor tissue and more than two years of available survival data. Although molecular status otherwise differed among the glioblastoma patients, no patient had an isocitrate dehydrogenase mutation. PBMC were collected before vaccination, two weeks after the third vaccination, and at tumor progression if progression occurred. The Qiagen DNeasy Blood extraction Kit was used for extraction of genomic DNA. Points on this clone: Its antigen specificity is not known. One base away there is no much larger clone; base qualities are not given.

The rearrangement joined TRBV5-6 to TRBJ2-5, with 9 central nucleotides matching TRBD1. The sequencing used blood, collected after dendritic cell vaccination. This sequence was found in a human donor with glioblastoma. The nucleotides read TGTGCCAGCAGCTTGGGGGACAGGGCAGGTCAGGCGACCCAGTACTTC. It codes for CASSLGDRAGQATQYF. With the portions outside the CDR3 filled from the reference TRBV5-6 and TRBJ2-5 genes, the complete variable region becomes DAGVTQSPTHLIKTRGQQVTLRCSPKSGHDTVSWYQQALGQGPQFIFQYYEEEERQRGNFPDRFSGHQFPNYSSELNVNALLLGDSALYLCASSLGDRAGQATQYFGPGTRLLVL.